This TCR beta chain was sequenced during a study of vaccination and CD4 T cells after COVID-19. Study-wide background: Investigators took post-vaccine samples a median about 65 days after dose two, within a range of 14 to 241. The authors gave control cultures a CEFX pool, an HIV-1 Nef pool, or no peptide. The authors exposed cells to overlapping spike peptides derived from SARS-CoV-2, HCoV-NL63, HCoV-OC43 and HCoV-229E.

As to treatment: approximately 9-day PBMC culture with coronavirus spike peptide pools or control peptides (ViraFEST assay). The Oncomine TCR Beta short-read assay sequenced DNA from cultured CD4+ T cells. Genomic DNA was isolated from cultured CD4+ T cells. One entry per CDR3 protein, called by TCRdb with MiXCR from the PCR reads. The sample lists some 9,500 distinct CDR3 sequences, 35% to 40% occurring once. Note on this clonotype: Its antigen is unidentified.

This TCR derives from a human donor who had recovered from COVID-19. Sequenced: CD4+ T cells from blood, cultured in vitro.

DNA of the CDR3: TGCAGTGCTAACCCTAGCGGGGGGCCTCCCTACGAGCAGTACTTC. Translated, it gives CSANPSGGPPYEQYF. The gene calls are TRBV20-1 and TRBJ2-7, with 11 bases identical to TRBD2. Germline V CDR1 and CDR2: DFQATT, SNEGSKA (reference sequence). V shed 4 bases, J shed 2 bases, and the junction held 7 bases outside the gene matches. The CDR3 has 15 residues.